This TCR beta chain was observed in a study of T-cell reconstitution after alpha-beta-depleted transplantation in children. Construction of the TCRbeta library involved unique molecular identifiers. TCRdb re-derived calls from the PCR reads in MiXCR, one entry per CDR3 protein. The data show around 240,000 distinct CDR3 sequences, more than 7.5% seen once. CDR1 and CDR2 from the germline V gene are MNHEY and SMNVEV (reference sequence). J gave up 6 bases and V 6 bases, and 9 bases lay outside the gene matches. The CDR3 is 15 residues long. This clonotype has at least ten counts. The TCR was taken from a human donor who donated a stem cell graft to a child with SCID. This chain uses TRBV27 with TRBJ1-5; 9 bases line up with TRBD1. The starting material was PBMCs from the stem cell graft donor, obtained from the stem cell graft. The DNA for the CDR3 is TGTGCCAGCAGCCCTGGGGACAGGGAAAGTCAGCCCCAGCATTTT. Protein sequence: CASSPGDRESQPQHF.